This TCR beta chain was captured in a study of cytomegalovirus exposure and HLA in healthy donors (dated by TCRdb to the late 2010s). Regarding the complete study: An earlier analysis of approximately 550 of the donors reported 250 to 300 Gb of sequence data and 100 million to 140 million unique TCR beta sequences from about 200 million T cells. Along with the approximately 650-subject first cohort, a separate validation cohort of about 110 different subjects was used. In an earlier analysis of 587 of the donors, high-throughput TCR beta sequencing was used to judge whether each TCR beta V gene segment behaved as functional or pseudogenic. Typing coverage differed by locus: A, B, C, DRB1 and DQB1 were typed in roughly 629-630 donors, DQA1 in around 500, DPA1 in 600 to 610, and DPB1 in 400 to 490. Using immunosequencing, the study profiled T cell repertoires from about 610 subjects and related those repertoires to cytomegalovirus serostatus. Class I and class II HLA loci were covered by the typing at four-digit resolution. High-throughput TCR immunosequencing, statistical association of individual TCRs with disease status, and machine learning were combined to predict cytomegalovirus infection status. The study was designed to test whether signatures of past pathogen exposure could be identified by cataloging public T cell receptors. Of the roughly 390 genotyped donors, around 81% fell in the genetic ancestry cluster associated with self-reported Caucasian donors. Among 398 genotyped donors of the cohort, an average of approximately 250,000 unique TCR beta nucleotide sequences were sequenced per donor, roughly a sixth of them non-productive. In a later analysis, previously published TCR beta repertoires from fewer than 750 donors were re-analyzed and high-resolution HLA genotyping was added so that TCR occurrence patterns could be studied. An early release that covered some 630 HLA-typed donors contained approximately 300 gigabases of sequencing data and approximately 85 million unique TCR sequences. In the later analysis, no new phenotypic data were used to find candidate immune exposures; instead, reliance was placed on TCR beta sequences and their occurrence across donors. Donor age, sex, ethnicity and CMV serostatus were compiled alongside the repertoire data. All discovery cohort repertoires had been generated using a single sequencing platform. Roughly 5 DR-DQ haplotypes were handled as single units for association and clustering because linkage in the cohort was strong. Genome-wide SNP genotypes for about 65% of the roughly 700 donors were used in a later genetic analysis, which treated that subset as a discovery cohort.

The receptor library was made with the immunoSEQ multiplex PCR assay. The multiplex PCR relied on a mix of 60 forward primers for TCR Vbeta segments and 13 reverse primers for TCR Jbeta segments. A multiplex PCR assay on genomic DNA amplified the CDR3 region of rearranged TCR beta genes. The amplified TCR beta libraries were sequenced on the Illumina HiSeq System as 87-base-pair reads. In the original analysis: In a later analysis, tens of millions of unique TCR beta chains were counted across the 650 to 750 repertoires, and roughly 10 million of these chains were shared by at least two donors. Raw reads were error-corrected and collapsed into unique sequences by a nearest-neighbor algorithm in which closely related sequences were merged to remove PCR and sequencing errors. CDR3 sequences were aligned to IMGT reference sequences to assign V, D and J gene segments. For a sequence to be retained, at least a six-nucleotide match to both a V gene segment and a J gene segment was required. Rearrangements were called productive when the CDR3 lacked stop codons and stayed in frame with V and J; all others were non-productive. Following IMGT convention, CDR3 was defined as the stretch from the second conserved V-encoded cysteine up to the conserved J-encoded phenylalanine. In an earlier analysis of more than 550 of the donors, sequences lacking an unambiguous match to a single V gene segment were excluded. In an earlier analysis of 587 of the donors, a V segment was called functional when productive rearrangements were above 56.7%, and segregating when the standard deviation between donors exceeded 5%. To diagnose cytomegalovirus status from the catalog of TCR beta chain sequences, a statistical classification framework was built. In a later analysis, TCR nucleotide sequences were compared against IMGT/GENE-DB human TR gene sequences so that V and J genes could be assigned. In a later analysis, CDR3 sequences and most-parsimonious VDJ recombination scenarios were assigned using the TCRdist pipeline. In a later analysis, every TCR beta chain was defined by the combination of its CDR3 amino acid sequence and its V-gene family, and reads without a unique V-gene family were dropped. As a way to deal with suspected cross-contamination and a sequencing artifact, a later analysis dropped more than 500 nucleotide sequences that were highly shared and had low generation probability. For each public chain, a later analysis derived a clonal expansion index from normalized ranks of inferred template counts within each repertoire. In a later analysis, generation probabilities were computed with a VDJ recombination model fitted to out-of-frame rearrangements, and the resulting probabilities were checked against IGoR. In a later analysis, hypergeometric tests were used to score TCR-TCR, TCR-HLA and TCR-CMV co-occurrence, with a repertoire-size bias correction applied to TCR pairs. In a later analysis, false discovery rates were estimated by permuting HLA or CMV assignments 20 times. In a later analysis, co-occurring TCRs were grouped using DBSCAN, and TCRdist sequence similarity was added for clustering within HLA-allele-positive subsets. Repertoires with fewer than 30,000 or more than 120,000 public chains, plus five repertoires with anomalous nucleotide sharing, were excluded from co-occurrence clustering. Sourced from immuneACCESS, this table was stored by TCRdb with only in-frame sequences that have V and J called. A share of the clones is absent; for the studies checked, an unresolved V gene accounts for under half, and the remainder has no known explanation. The DNA gave D and trimming, while V, J and clone size come from that table. Here the sample has some 120,000 clones; under 85% occur a single time. Less than 4% of the sample goes to the ten largest clones.

General findings and caveats noted by the study authors: A cluster of highly shared sequence variants was judged likely to represent a technical artifact of the sequencing pipeline. In a later analysis, TCR association rates were found to vary across HLA loci, with the most associated TCRs seen for DRB1 alleles and the fewest for HLA-C alleles. Some IMGT-functional V segments, including TRBV6-2 and TRBV6-3, could not be distinguished by the 87-base-pair reads and were therefore excluded. A further reported finding was that TCR beta sequences accurately predicted the HLA-A and HLA-B alleles for most subjects in the first cohort. An association between a missense DCLRE1C variant and V-gene and J-gene trimming of TCR beta chains was found in a later genetic analysis and replicated in an independent cohort. The authors suggested that the approach could potentially be extended to other disease states and immunological phenotypes. Linkage disequilibrium might explain the correlated functional status among segregating V segments, but an unknown experimental factor could not be ruled out. Immune exposure information for the cohort was limited to CMV serostatus. A later analysis associated about 17,000 TCR beta sequences with specific HLA alleles at a false discovery rate of 0.05. Strong co-occurrence of HLA alleles, especially DR and DQ, made assigning TCR associations to individual alleles difficult. Only TCR beta chains were sequenced in this cohort, and the absence of alpha or paired-chain data limited detectable features. Most TCR sequences were seen in very few donors, while some public TCRs were found in many individuals. In vitro tests confirmed that a few of the cytomegalovirus-associated TCR beta chains recognize cytomegalovirus antigens. Because counts were too low, 15 to 20 rarely observed V segments, including chromosome 9 orphons, were left out of the earlier analysis of several hundred of the donors. A later analysis found that most CMV-associated TCR beta chains appeared HLA-restricted, with HLA associations seemingly driven largely by CMV exposure. Several of the top co-occurrence clusters appeared to be linked to parvovirus B19, influenza, CMV and Epstein-Barr virus, according to a later analysis. In a later analysis, HLA-associated TCR beta chains showed more clonal expansion and lower generation probabilities than non-associated chains that were equally common. A later genetic analysis reported fewer N-insertions in productive TCRs among donors in an Asian-associated ancestry cluster than the roughly 620-donor mean. Because HLA typing was unavailable for some donors at each locus, only the typed subset was used in association tests. A total of 164 TCR beta chains were listed by the study as associated with cytomegalovirus. Broadly in line with IMGT annotations, most TCR beta V segments showed up in productive rearrangements about 87% or about 30% of the time in an earlier analysis of approximately 640 of the donors. Cytomegalovirus status was reported to be diagnosed by the classifier with high specificity and sensitivity in both the original and validation cohorts. Sequencing depth was assumed to be roughly uniform across donors in the presence/absence analyses, though that assumption may not hold.

Notes on this clone: The specificity of this receptor is unknown. Base qualities are not provided; no much larger clone lies one nucleotide away.

In total, roughly 710 healthy bone marrow donors made up the cohort. Cohort members were all nominally healthy when sampled, although unrecorded immune exposures were likely present. Of the 650 to 750 cohort members, roughly 300 had positive CMV serostatus and approximately 400 had negative CMV serostatus, and CMV serostatus was not recorded for the donor. Each donor provided a peripheral blood sample, and peripheral blood mononuclear cells were used for TCR beta sequencing. Genomic DNA extraction from the blood cell samples was performed with the Qiagen DNeasy Blood Extraction Kit. Relative to germline, V is missing 6 bases and J is missing 6 bases, with 9 bases of the junction outside any gene match. Taken from cysteine to phenylalanine, the CDR3 has 14 residues. The CDR3 DNA has 42 bases and is translated from base 1. CDR1 is given as MGHRA and CDR2 as YSYEKL, both from the germline V gene.

The chain is assembled from TRBV4-1 and TRBJ2-7; the central 9 bases match TRBD2. The sequence was collected from a human donor in good health. Specimen: PBMCs. The DNA sequence is given as TGCGCCAGCAGTCAAATAGCGGGAGAAGGCGAGCAGTACTTC. This gives the protein CASSQIAGEGEQYF.